The present entry profiles one T cell receptor (beta chain) with its context. Its target is not known. CDR3 length: 16 residues. The germline CDR1 and CDR2 sequences are SEHNR and FQNEAQ (reference sequence). V lost 4 bases, J lost 0 bases, and 1 base stayed unmatched. The data were produced by immunoSEQ multiplex PCR, yet TCRdb's version contains in-frame clones alone and is incomplete. The data contain about 86,000 clones, 85% to 95% of them singletons. This entry is derived from a study of cytomegalovirus exposure and HLA in healthy donors. As for the study in general: The roughly 130 validation repertoires, a later analysis reported, used the same platform as the approximately 670 repertoires from the first cohort.

Study results and caveats: Reported performance of the classifier showed diagnosis of cytomegalovirus status with high specificity and sensitivity. The authors enumerated over 150 TCR beta chains as linked to cytomegalovirus. According to a subsequent analysis, TCR clusters identified in the first cohort showed a tendency to co-occur across the 120 or so validation repertoires.

This receptor was taken from a man between 18 and 29 years old in good health and CMV-seronegative. Sequencing used PBMCs. The V and J genes are TRBV7-9 and TRBJ2-7; 15 bases match TRBD2. The CDR3 DNA follows: TGTGCCAGCAGCTGGGGACTAGCGGGGGGCTCCTACGAGCAGTACTTC. Protein sequence: CASSWGLAGGSYEQYF.